These 3 T cell receptor beta chains came from one sample sequenced in a study of CXCR3-negative and CXCR3-positive naive CD8 T cells (dated by TCRdb to the late 2010s). TCRdb records NextSeq 550 as the sequencer. The Human TCR Profiling Kit (MiLaboratory) was used to make UMI-labeled 5' RACE TRB cDNA libraries. Reads reprocessed by TCRdb are summarized as one entry per CDR3 protein sequence, and DNA is absent. For this sample, the table gives 100,000 to 150,000 distinct CDR3 sequences. The ten most abundant clones make up 0.45% to 0.6% of the sample. Sequencing was carried out using naive CXCR3- CD8+ T cells from blood. The meaning of the sample's cell subset or site label: CD45RO-CCR7+CD27+CD95- naive CD8+ T cells lacking CXCR3 (TNR3-). All receptors derive from a human donor in good health. Some clones in this sample may be carry-over from other donors' samples.

The gene calls are TRBV12-3 or TRBV12-4 and TRBJ2-3; TCRdb reports TRBD1, a call that lacks DNA to check it against. This CDR3 region has 14 residues. CDR3 protein: CASTPRQTADTQYF.

The chain links TRBV7-2 to TRBJ2-1; TCRdb names TRBD1, which stays unverified in the absence of DNA. The CDR3 sequence is 14 residues long. The V gene's germline CDR1 is SGHTA and CDR2 FQGNSA. The CDR3 sequence is CASSFGGARNEQFF.

This rearrangement joins TRBV27 to TRBJ2-7. The germline V gene encodes CDR1 MNHEY and CDR2 SMNVEV (reference sequence). The CDR3 runs to 14 residues. The CDR3 protein is CASSLSAGSYEQYF.